This T cell receptor (beta chain) was identified during a study of CD8+ T cells in alopecia areata. Trimming pared 2 bases from V and 4 bases from J, leaving 11 bases between. The CDR3 covers 14 residues. The germline gives CDR1 GTSNPN, CDR2 SVGIG (reference sequence). Study results and caveats: Affected lesional scalp, above all in alopecia totalis/universalis, was more clonal than normal scalp. With patients, TCR sharing proved less clear than in mice, a difference possibly related to HLA.

PBMCs were stained for CD3, CD4 and CD8, and CD4+ and CD8+ T cells were sorted. Extracted RNA was reverse transcribed, and the resulting cDNA served as sequencing template. Assay: immunoSEQ multiplex PCR; the TCRdb copy retains only in-frame clones and omits some. The sample records roughly 100,000 clones, approximately 52% being singletons. As for this clone: Its target is unknown.

The clonotype comes from a human donor in good health. The V gene is TRBV30, the J gene TRBJ2-2; maybe TRBD2 (5 bases). Specimen: CD4+ T cells sorted from blood. The CDR3 DNA reads TGTGCCTGGAGTAGCGGCCCCGGCACCGGGGAGCTGTTTTTT. Its translation is CAWSSGPGTGELFF.